A single TCR beta chain is shown here with its context. Its target is not known. A single record per CDR3 protein comes from TCRdb applying MiXCR to the RT-PCR reads. The repertoire consists of approximately 310,000 distinct CDR3 sequences, with 21% occurring once and the leading ten covering about 10%. This sample is part of a study of response to subunit inactivated influenza vaccine. Points from the study as a whole: Researchers suggested that each seasonal influenza vaccination recruits few new T cells.

Per the germline V gene, CDR1 is DFQATT and CDR2 is SNEGSKA (reference sequence). The CDR3 totals 13 residues. V lost 8 bases to trimming and J lost 1 base, with 12 bases between them. V gene TRBV20-1 combines with J gene TRBJ1-5; no definite D call. The sequencing used PBMCs from blood, collected less than 22 months after vaccination. The clonotype comes from a man aged 50-75 years who received an inactivated influenza vaccine. Here the CDR3 DNA reads TGCAGTTCTAAGGGCAAGAGCAATCAGCCCCAGCATTTT. Its protein is CSSKGKSNQPQHF.